Listed below are T cell receptor beta chains from one sample, sequenced in a study of beta chain features in type 1 diabetes. Assay: immunoSEQ multiplex PCR; the TCRdb copy retains only in-frame clones and omits some. The table lists about 290,000 clones, 8% of them singletons, with roughly 1% in the top ten. The source material was central memory CD4+ T cells from blood. These receptors came from a woman between 18 and 30 years old in good health. The CDR3 runs from the conserved cysteine through the conserved F or W. D genes are given only for firm matches. The size entry is marked missing in some rows and otherwise reads once, few, many or a size class.

cdr3_nt: TGTGCCAGCCGCCCCGGTGACTATCTGGCGGCCCAGCATTTT
cdr3_aa: CASRPGDYLAAQHF
j_call: TRBJ1-5
v_call: TRBV6-6
d_call: .
clone_size: .

cdr3_nt: TGCAGTGCGCGACAGGGTATCGAGCAGTACTTC
cdr3_aa: CSARQGIEQYF
j_call: TRBJ2-7
v_call: TRBV20-1
d_call: TRBD1
clone_size: many

cdr3_nt: TGCGCCAGCGGGAGTCAGGGGGCCGGCACAGATACGCAGTATTTT
cdr3_aa: CASGSQGAGTDTQYF
j_call: TRBJ2-3
v_call: TRBV5-1
d_call: TRBD1
clone_size: .

cdr3_nt: TGTGCCAGCAGGGGGGGATTAGCGGTTACCTACGAGCAGTACTTC
cdr3_aa: CASRGGLAVTYEQYF
j_call: TRBJ2-7
v_call: TRBV2
d_call: .
clone_size: few

cdr3_nt: TGTGCCATCAGTGAGTCGACAGGGGGCTTCGAAGCTTTCTTT
cdr3_aa: CAISESTGGFEAFF
j_call: TRBJ1-1
v_call: TRBV10-3
d_call: TRBD1
clone_size: few

cdr3_nt: TGCGCCAGCAGCCATGAGCGGGAGTACTACAATGAGCAGTTCTTC
cdr3_aa: CASSHEREYYNEQFF
j_call: TRBJ2-1
v_call: TRBV5-1
d_call: TRBD2
clone_size: .

cdr3_nt: TGCGCCAGCAGCTTGATCCCACCGGGACAGCGCCCGGAAAAACTGTTTTTT
cdr3_aa: CASSLIPPGQRPEKLFF
j_call: TRBJ1-4
v_call: TRBV5-1
d_call: TRBD1
clone_size: .

cdr3_nt: TGTGCCAGCAGTGGACAGGCTAATCAGCCCCAGCATTTT
cdr3_aa: CASSGQANQPQHF
j_call: TRBJ1-5
v_call: TRBV2
d_call: .
clone_size: .

cdr3_nt: TGCAGTGCCTCTGGGAGCTATGGCTACACCTTC
cdr3_aa: CSASGSYGYTF
j_call: TRBJ1-2
v_call: TRBV20-1
d_call: .
clone_size: .

cdr3_nt: TGTGCCAGCAGCCAAGTGGCGGGAGTCAAGTACAATGAGCAGTTCTTC
cdr3_aa: CASSQVAGVKYNEQFF
j_call: TRBJ2-1
v_call: TRBV14
d_call: TRBD2
clone_size: many